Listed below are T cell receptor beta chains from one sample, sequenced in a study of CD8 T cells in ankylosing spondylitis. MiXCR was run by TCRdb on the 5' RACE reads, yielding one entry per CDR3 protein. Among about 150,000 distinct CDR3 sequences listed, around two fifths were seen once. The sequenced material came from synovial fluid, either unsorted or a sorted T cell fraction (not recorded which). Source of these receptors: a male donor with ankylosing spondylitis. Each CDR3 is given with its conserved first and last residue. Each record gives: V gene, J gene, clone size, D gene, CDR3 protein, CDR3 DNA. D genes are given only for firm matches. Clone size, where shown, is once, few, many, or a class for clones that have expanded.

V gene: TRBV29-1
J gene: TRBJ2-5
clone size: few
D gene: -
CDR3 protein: CSVDTLEGETQYF
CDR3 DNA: TGCAGCGTCGACACGCTAGAGGGGGAGACCCAGTACTTC

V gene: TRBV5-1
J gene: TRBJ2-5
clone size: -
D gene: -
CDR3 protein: CASSLAVASWETQYF
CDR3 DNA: TGCGCCAGCAGCTTGGCCGTAGCGTCCTGGGAGACCCAGTACTTC

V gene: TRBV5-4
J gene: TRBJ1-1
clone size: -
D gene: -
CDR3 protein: CASSKDSVNTEAFF
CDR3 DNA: TGTGCCAGCAGCAAGGACAGCGTGAACACTGAAGCTTTCTTT

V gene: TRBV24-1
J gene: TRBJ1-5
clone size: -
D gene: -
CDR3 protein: CATSGQGTQPQHF
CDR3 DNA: TGTGCCACCAGTGGGCAGGGTACTCAGCCCCAGCATTTT

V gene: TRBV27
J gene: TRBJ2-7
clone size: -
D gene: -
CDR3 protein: CASSPHLPILAVYEQYF
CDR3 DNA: TGTGCCAGCAGCCCCCATCTCCCCATCCTCGCTGTCTACGAGCAGTACTTC

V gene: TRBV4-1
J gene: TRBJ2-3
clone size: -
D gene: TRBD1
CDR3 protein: CASSPATGGERADTQYF
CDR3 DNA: TGCGCCAGCAGCCCAGCGACAGGGGGCGAGCGGGCAGATACGCAGTATTTT

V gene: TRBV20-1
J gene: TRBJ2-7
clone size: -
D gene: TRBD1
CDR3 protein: CSAPLFPTGRGYEQYF
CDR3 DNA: TGCAGTGCTCCCTTATTCCCGACAGGGAGAGGATACGAGCAGTACTTC

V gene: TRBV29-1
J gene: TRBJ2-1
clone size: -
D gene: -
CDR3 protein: CSVEIPRGYEQFF
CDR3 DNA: TGCAGCGTTGAAATACCACGGGGTTATGAGCAGTTCTTC

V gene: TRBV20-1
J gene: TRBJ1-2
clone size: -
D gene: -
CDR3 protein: CSARQDSNFNYGYTF
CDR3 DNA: TGCAGTGCTAGACAGGACAGCAACTTTAACTATGGCTACACCTTC

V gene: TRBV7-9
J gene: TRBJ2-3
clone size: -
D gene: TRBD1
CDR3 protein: CASSWDRGRTDTQYF
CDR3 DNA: TGTGCCAGCAGCTGGGACAGGGGCCGCACAGATACGCAGTATTTT

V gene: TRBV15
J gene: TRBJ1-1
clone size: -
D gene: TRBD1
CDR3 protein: CATSIRGTEEAFF
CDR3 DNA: TGTGCCACCAGCATTCGCGGGACAGAGGAAGCTTTCTTT

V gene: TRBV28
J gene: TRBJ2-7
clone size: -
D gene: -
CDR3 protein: CASSPRRFSYEQYF
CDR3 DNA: TGTGCCAGCAGCCCACGTCGGTTCTCCTACGAGCAGTACTTC

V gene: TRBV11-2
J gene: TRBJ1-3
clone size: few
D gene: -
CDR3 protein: CASRQVLSGNTIYF
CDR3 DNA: TGTGCCAGCAGACAGGTCCTCTCTGGAAACACCATATATTTT

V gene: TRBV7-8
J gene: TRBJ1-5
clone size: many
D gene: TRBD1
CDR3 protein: CASSPDRAQPQHF
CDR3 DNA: TGTGCCAGCAGCCCGGACAGGGCTCAGCCCCAGCATTTT

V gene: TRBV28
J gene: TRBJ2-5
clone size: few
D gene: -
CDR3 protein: CASSSRLEPPQYF
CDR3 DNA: TGTGCCAGCAGTTCCCGCCTCGAGCCACCCCAGTACTTC

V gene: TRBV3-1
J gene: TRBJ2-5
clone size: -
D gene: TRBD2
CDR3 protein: CASSRRLAEHQETQYF
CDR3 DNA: TGTGCCAGCAGCCGCCGACTAGCGGAACACCAAGAGACCCAGTACTTC

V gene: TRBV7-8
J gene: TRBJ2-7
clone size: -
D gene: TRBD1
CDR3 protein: CASSPPGQGYEQYF
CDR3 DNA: TGTGCCAGCAGCCCTCCGGGACAGGGTTACGAGCAGTACTTC

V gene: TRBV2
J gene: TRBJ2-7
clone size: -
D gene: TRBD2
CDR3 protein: CASSTTAGPPYEQYF
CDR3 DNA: TGTGCCAGCAGTACTACAGCGGGACCCCCCTACGAGCAGTACTTC

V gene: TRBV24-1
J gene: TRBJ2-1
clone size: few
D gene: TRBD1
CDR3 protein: CATGGQGEGTHYNEQFF
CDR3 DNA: TGTGCCACCGGCGGACAGGGGGAAGGGACACACTACAATGAGCAGTTCTTC

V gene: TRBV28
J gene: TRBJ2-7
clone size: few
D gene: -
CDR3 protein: CASSSRLGSYEQYF
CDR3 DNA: TGTGCCAGCAGTTCGCGACTAGGGTCCTACGAGCAGTACTTC

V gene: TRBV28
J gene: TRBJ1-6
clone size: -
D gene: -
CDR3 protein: CASSLSGWGDSPLHF
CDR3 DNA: TGTGCCAGCAGTTTATCTGGGTGGGGAGATTCACCCCTCCACTTT

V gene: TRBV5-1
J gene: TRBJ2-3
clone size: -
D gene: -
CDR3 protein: CASSFSATDTQYF
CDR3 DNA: TGCGCCAGCAGCTTCTCTGCCACAGATACGCAGTATTTT

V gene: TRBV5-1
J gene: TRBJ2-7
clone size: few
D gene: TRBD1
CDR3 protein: CASSKDRGFNYEQYF
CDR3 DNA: TGCGCCAGCAGCAAGGACAGGGGATTTAATTACGAGCAGTACTTC

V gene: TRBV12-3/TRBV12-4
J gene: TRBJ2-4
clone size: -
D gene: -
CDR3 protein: CASSRGAGIAKNIQYF
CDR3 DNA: TGTGCCAGCAGCCGTGGGGCAGGGATAGCCAAAAACATTCAGTACTTC